This T cell receptor (beta chain) was sequenced in a study of T cell repertoires in cytomegalovirus infection. This clonotype has a single count. One junction end disagrees with the germline gene, perhaps due to a read error. One entry per CDR3 protein, called by TCRdb with MiXCR from the reads. This sample has roughly 600,000 distinct CDR3 sequences; 20% to 25% occur once, and the top ten carry 6.5% to 10%. This receptor was identified in a human donor in good health (CMV status not recorded). Some clones in this sample may be carry-over from other donors' samples. The source material was CD8+ T cells from PBMCs.

This chain's CDR3 is CVSSILRTYEPQHF. CDR3 DNA sequence: TGTGTCAGCAGTATTCTGCGGACTTACGAGCCCCAGCATTTT. The chain is built from TRBV28 and TRBJ1-5; D gene unclear. The CDR3 spans 14 residues. Germline V lookup: CDR1 MDHEN, CDR2 SYDVKM. Together with reference TRBV28 and TRBJ1-5, the CDR3 gives the full variable domain: DVKVTQSSRYLVKRTGEKVFLECVQDMDHENMFWYRQDPGLGLRLIYFSYDVKMKEKGDIPEGYSVSREKKERFSLILESASTNQTSMYLCVSSILRTYEPQHFGDGTRLSIL.